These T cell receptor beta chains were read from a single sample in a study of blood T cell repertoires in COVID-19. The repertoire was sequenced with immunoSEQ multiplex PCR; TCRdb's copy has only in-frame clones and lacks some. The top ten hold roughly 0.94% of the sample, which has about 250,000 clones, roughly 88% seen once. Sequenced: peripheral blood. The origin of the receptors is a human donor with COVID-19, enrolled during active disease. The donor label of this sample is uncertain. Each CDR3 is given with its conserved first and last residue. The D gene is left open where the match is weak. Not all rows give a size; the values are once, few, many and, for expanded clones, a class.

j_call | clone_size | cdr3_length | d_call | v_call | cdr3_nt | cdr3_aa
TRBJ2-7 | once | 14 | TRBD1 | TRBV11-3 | TGTGCCAGCAGCTTGGACAGGGGCGCGGGGGAGCAGTACTTC | CASSLDRGAGEQYF
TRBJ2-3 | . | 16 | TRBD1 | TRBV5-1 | TGCGCCAGCAGCTTGGAGGGGACAGCAAGCACAGATACGCAGTATTTT | CASSLEGTASTDTQYF
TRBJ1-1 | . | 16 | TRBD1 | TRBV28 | TGTGCCAGCAGAACTGCGGGACAGGGGGAGAACACTGAAGCTTTCTTT | CASRTAGQGENTEAFF
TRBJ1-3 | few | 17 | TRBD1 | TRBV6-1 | TGTGCCAGCAGTGAAGCGCCGAGACAGGGAGCTGGAAACACCATATATTTT | CASSEAPRQGAGNTIYF
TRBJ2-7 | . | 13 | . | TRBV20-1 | TGCAGTGCTAGTTCCAGCGGACCCTACGAGCAGTACTTC | CSASSSGPYEQYF
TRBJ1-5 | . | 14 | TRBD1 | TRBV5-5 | TGTGCCAGCAGCTCAGGGGGGATCAATCAGCCCCAGCATTTT | CASSSGGINQPQHF
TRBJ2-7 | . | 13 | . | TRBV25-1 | TGTGCCAGCAGTGGCCAGGGTATCTACGAGCAGTACTTC | CASSGQGIYEQYF
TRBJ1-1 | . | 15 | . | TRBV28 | TGTGCCAGCAGAATCATGGGCAGGGGTAACACTGAAGCTTTCTTT | CASRIMGRGNTEAFF
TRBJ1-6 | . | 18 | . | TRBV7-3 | TGTGCCAGCAGCTTAAGGTCGGGCAGGGGCCGCGACAATTCACCCCTCCACTTT | CASSLRSGRGRDNSPLHF
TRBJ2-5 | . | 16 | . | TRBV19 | TGTGCCAGTAGTGCGACTAGATTTCGCGAGCAAGAGACCCAGTACTTC | CASSATRFREQETQYF
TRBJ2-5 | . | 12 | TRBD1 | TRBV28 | TGTGCCAGCAATGGGGGACAGGAGACCCAGTACTTC | CASNGGQETQYF
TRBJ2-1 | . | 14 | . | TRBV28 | TGTGCCAGCAGTCCCCCGACCGGAGTGTGGGAGCAGTTCTTC | CASSPPTGVWEQFF
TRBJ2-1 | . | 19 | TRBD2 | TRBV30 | TGTGCCTGGAGTGTACCCCCACCCCTACTAGCGGGAGAGGGGAATGAGCAGTTCTTC | CAWSVPPPLLAGEGNEQFF
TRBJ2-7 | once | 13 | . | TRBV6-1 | TGTGCCAGCAGTGAACCGGGACAATACGAGCAGTACTTC | CASSEPGQYEQYF
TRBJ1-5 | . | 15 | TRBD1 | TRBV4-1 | TGCGCCAGCAGCCAGGTCGGACAGGGTGATCAGCCCCAGCATTTT | CASSQVGQGDQPQHF
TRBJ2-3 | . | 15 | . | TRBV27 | TGTGCCAGCAGCCTTCCTGGGGCTAGCACAGATACGCAGTATTTT | CASSLPGASTDTQYF
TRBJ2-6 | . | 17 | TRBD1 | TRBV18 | TGTGCCAGCTCACTGGGACAGGCTACCTCTGGGGCCAACGTCCTGACTTTC | CASSLGQATSGANVLTF
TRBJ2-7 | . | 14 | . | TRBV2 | TGTGCCAGCAGTTTCGACAAGGAGGTCAACGAGCAGTACTTC | CASSFDKEVNEQYF
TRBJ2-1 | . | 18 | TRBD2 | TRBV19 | TGTGCCAGTAGCCTAGCGGGAGTTCCAAATTCCCCCTACAATGAGCAGTTCTTC | CASSLAGVPNSPYNEQFF
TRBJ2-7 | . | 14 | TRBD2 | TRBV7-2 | TGTGCCAGCAGCTTGACCGGGACTAGCGGGATTCAGTACTTC | CASSLTGTSGIQYF
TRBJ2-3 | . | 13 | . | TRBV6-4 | TGTGCCAGCAGTGTTCAGGCGGGAGATACGCAGTATTTT | CASSVQAGDTQYF
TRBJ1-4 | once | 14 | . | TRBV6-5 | TGTGCCAGCAGTAATTCAGGCTCTAATGAAAAACTGTTTTTT | CASSNSGSNEKLFF
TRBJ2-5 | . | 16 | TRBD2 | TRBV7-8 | TGTGCCAGTACCCTTAGGGGGGGACTAGCGGGGGAGACCCAGTACTTC | CASTLRGGLAGETQYF
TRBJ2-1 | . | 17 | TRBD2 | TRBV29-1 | TGCAGCGGCCTAGCGGGCCTGATTTTGAGCTCCTACAATGAGCAGTTCTTC | CSGLAGLILSSYNEQFF
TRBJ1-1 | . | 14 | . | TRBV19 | TGTGCCAGTAGTGCGGGGCTGATGAACACTGAAGCTTTCTTT | CASSAGLMNTEAFF
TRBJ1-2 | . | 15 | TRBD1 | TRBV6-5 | TGTGCCAGCAGTTTCTATCAGGGGGCCGGCTATGGCTACACCTTC | CASSFYQGAGYGYTF
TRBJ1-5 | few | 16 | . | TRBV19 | TGTGCCAGTAGTATACAGGGTGGGGCGAGCAATCAGCCCCAGCATTTT | CASSIQGGASNQPQHF
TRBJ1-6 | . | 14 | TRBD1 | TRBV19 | TGTGCCAGTAGTGCAACAGGGGGGAATTCACCCCTCCACTTT | CASSATGGNSPLHF
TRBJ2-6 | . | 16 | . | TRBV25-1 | TGTGCCAGCAGTGACCGGGTCTCCTCTGGGGCCAACGTCCTGACTTTC | CASSDRVSSGANVLTF
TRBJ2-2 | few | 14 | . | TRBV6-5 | TGTGCCAGCAGTAGCACTCAGGGCACCGGGGAGCTGTTTTTT | CASSSTQGTGELFF
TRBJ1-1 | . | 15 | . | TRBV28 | TGTGCCAGCAGTCCATTTAGGCGCGGTAACACTGAAGCTTTCTTT | CASSPFRRGNTEAFF
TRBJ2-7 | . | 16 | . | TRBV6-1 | TGTGCCAGCAGTGAAGTAACAAAGATACAGTCCTACGAGCAGTACTTC | CASSEVTKIQSYEQYF
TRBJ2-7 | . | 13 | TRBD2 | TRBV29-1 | TGCAGCGTTGCTCCAACTAGCGCTCCCGAGCAGTACTTC | CSVAPTSAPEQYF
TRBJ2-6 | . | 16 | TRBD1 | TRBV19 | TGTGCCAGTAGTAACCAGGGGGCATCTGGGGCCAACGTCCTGACTTTC | CASSNQGASGANVLTF
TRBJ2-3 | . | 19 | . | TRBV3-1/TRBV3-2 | TGTGCCAGCAGCCAAGAGTCTGGGCAGGGGCCCTCGTGGACAGATACGCAGTATTTT | CASSQESGQGPSWTDTQYF
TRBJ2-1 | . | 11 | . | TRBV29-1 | TGCAGCCCCACTGCAGGGAATGAGCAGTTCTTC | CSPTAGNEQFF
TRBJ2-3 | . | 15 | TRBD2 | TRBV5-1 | TGCGCCAGCAGCCCGGGACTAGCGGGAATGGATACGCAGTATTTT | CASSPGLAGMDTQYF
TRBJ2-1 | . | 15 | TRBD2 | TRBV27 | TGTGCCAGCACCAGAGGACTAGCGGGTTTCTATGAGCAGTTCTTC | CASTRGLAGFYEQFF
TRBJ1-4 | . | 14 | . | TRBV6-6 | TGTGCCAGCAGGGGGACACCTAATAATGAAAAACTGTTTTTT | CASRGTPNNEKLFF
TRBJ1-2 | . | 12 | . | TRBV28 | TGTGCCAGCAGTTTATATAGGGGGGGCTACACCTTC | CASSLYRGGYTF
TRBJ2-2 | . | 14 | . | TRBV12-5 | TGTGCTAGTGGTAGAGACAGTTACACCGGGGAGCTGTTTTTT | CASGRDSYTGELFF
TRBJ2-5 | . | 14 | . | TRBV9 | TGTGCCAGCAGCGCCACAGGGTCCCAAGAGACCCAGTACTTC | CASSATGSQETQYF
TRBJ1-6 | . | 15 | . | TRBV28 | TGTGCCAGCAGTTTGCGCAGGGGATATAATTCACCCCTCCACTTT | CASSLRRGYNSPLHF
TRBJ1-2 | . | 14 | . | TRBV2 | TGTGCCAGCAGTGAGGGCCTCTTTCTTAGAGGCTACACCTTC | CASSEGLFLRGYTF
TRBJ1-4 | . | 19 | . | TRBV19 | TGTGCCAGTAGTATTGGTCGGCGTGCGAACCTAAACCTAGGTGAAAAACTGTTTTTT | CASSIGRRANLNLGEKLFF
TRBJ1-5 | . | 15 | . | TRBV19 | TGTGCCAGTAGGGCCCGGGGGTTTGGCAATCAGCCCCAGCATTTT | CASRARGFGNQPQHF
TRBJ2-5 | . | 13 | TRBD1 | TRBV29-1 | TGCAGCGCCCCCCGGGACAGTCAAGAGACCCAGTACTTC | CSAPRDSQETQYF
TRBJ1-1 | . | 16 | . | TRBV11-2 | TGTGCCAGCAGCTTAACGGTTGGGGCACGGGGGACTGAAGCTTTCTTT | CASSLTVGARGTEAFF
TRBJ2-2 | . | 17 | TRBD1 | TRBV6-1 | TGTGCCAGCAGTGAAATTCTCAGGGGGCCGGACACCGGGGAGCTGTTTTTT | CASSEILRGPDTGELFF
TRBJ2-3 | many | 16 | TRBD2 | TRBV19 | TGTGCCAGTAGTATTACGGCTAGCGGGAGATGGGATACGCAGTATTTT | CASSITASGRWDTQYF